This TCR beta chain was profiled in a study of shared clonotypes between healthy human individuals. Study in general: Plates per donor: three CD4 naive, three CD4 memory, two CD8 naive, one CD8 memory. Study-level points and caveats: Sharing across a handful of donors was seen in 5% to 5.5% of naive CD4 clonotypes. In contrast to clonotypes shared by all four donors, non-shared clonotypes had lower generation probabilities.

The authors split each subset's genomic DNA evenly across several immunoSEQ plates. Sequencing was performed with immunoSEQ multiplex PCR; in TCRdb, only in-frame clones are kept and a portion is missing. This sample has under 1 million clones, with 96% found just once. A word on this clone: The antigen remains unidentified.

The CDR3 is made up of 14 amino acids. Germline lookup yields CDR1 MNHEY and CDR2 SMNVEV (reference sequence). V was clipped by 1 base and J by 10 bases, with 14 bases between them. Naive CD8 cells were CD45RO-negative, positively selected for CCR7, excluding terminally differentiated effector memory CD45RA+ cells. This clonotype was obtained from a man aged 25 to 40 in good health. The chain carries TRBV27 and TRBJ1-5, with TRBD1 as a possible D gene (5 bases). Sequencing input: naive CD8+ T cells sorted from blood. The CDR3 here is CASSLYGTRDPQHF. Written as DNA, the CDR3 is TGTGCCAGCAGTTTATATGGCACTAGGGACCCCCAGCATTTT.